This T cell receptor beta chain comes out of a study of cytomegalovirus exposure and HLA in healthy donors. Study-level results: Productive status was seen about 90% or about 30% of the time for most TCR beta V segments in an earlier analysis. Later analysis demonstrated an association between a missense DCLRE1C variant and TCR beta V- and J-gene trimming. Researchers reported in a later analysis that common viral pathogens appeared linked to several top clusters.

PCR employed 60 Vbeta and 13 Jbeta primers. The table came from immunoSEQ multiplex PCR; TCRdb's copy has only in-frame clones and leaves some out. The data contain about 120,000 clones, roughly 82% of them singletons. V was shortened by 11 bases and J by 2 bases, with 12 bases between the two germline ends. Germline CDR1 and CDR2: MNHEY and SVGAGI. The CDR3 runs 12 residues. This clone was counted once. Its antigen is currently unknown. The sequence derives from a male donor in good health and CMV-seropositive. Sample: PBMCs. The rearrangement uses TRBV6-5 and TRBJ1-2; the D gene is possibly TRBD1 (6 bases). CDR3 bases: TGTGCCTGCGGGGGGCGGAACTATGGCTACACCTTC. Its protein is CACGGRNYGYTF.